A single sample is the source of the 8 T cell receptor beta chains below, sequenced in a study of control samples from healthy donors and cancer patients. This table comes from immunoSEQ multiplex PCR, and its TCRdb copy is limited to in-frame clones, with some not included. Found here are about 98,000 clones, approximately 90% of them singletons; the top ten hold roughly 2.5%. The specimen was blood. The receptors here all came from a woman between 18 and 29 years old in good health.

The chain employs TRBV5-5 and TRBJ2-7, with 11 bases aligning to TRBD2. This CDR3 is 15 amino acids long. CDR1 SGHKS and CDR2 YYEKEE come from the germline V gene (reference sequence). The trim removed 5 bases at V and 2 bases at J, leaving 6 bases unmatched. CDR3 in amino acids: CASRLGLADAYEQYF. In nucleotides, the CDR3 is TGTGCCAGCAGGCTGGGACTAGCGGATGCCTACGAGCAGTACTTC.

This chain links TRBV2 with TRBJ2-5, with 8 bases lining up with TRBD2. Germline V lookup: CDR1 SNHLY, CDR2 FYNNEI. The junction had 8 bases not matched to a gene; V was cut back by 3 bases and J by 8 bases. CDR3 length: 14 residues. CDR3 residues: CASSDGRGAKTQYF. The CDR3 coding sequence is TGTGCCAGCAGTGATGGGCGGGGGGCGAAAACCCAGTACTTC.

A note on this clone: One end of the junction does not line up with germline, which may come from a read error. The chain carries TRBV7-2 and TRBJ2-7; tentatively, D is TRBD2 (5 bases). This CDR3 contains 14 residues. Per germline, CDR1 SGHTA and CDR2 FQGNSA. The CDR3 loop is CASSLAGPSYEQYF. The CDR3 nucleotides read TGTGCCAGCAGCCTAGCTGGTCCCTCCTACGAGCAGTACTTC.

In its sample, this clone was seen once. The rearrangement uses TRBV29-1 and TRBJ2-7, with 8 bases fitting TRBD2. CDR1 and CDR2 (germline): SQVTM, ANQGSEA. The CDR3 contains 12 residues. V lost 6 bases to trimming and J lost 5 bases; unmatched junction nucleotides: 6. CDR3 sequence (DNA): TGCAGCGTCCAAGCGGGAGTCCACGAGCAGTACTTC. The encoded protein is CSVQAGVHEQYF.

The CDR3 DNA reads as TGTGCCATCAGTGGCCTCGGGGACAGAATAAACACCGGGGAGCTGTTTTTT. Its translation: CAISGLGDRINTGELFF. This chain joins TRBV10-3 and TRBJ2-2; 7 nucleotides agree with TRBD1. Germline CDR1 and CDR2: ENHRY and SYGVKD. The CDR3 is 17 residues long. V lost 4 bases to trimming and J lost 2 bases; unmatched junction nucleotides: 10.

The rearrangement joins TRBV9 to TRBJ2-3; 8 bases align to TRBD1. V lost 0 bases to trimming and J lost 2 bases; unmatched junction nucleotides: 11. Germline lookup yields CDR1 SGDLS and CDR2 YYNGEE. The CDR3 runs to 18 residues. The CDR3 loop is CASSVGSTGTGLTDTQYF. Here the CDR3 DNA reads TGTGCCAGCAGCGTAGGATCGACTGGGACAGGACTCACAGATACGCAGTATTTT.

This clone has just a few counts. Here the CDR3 reads CASSLTGAVYGYTF. CDR3 DNA sequence: TGTGCCAGCAGCCTGACAGGGGCGGTCTATGGCTACACCTTC. The chain joins TRBV6-5 to TRBJ1-2, with 8 bases matching TRBD1. CDR1 and CDR2 from the germline V gene are MNHEY and SVGAGI. Trimming at V came to 6 bases and at J to 4 bases, leaving 7 bases not matched to a gene. This CDR3 region has 14 residues.

The gene calls are TRBV27 and TRBJ2-1; D is uncertain. The length of the CDR3 is 15 residues. The germline V and J ends were trimmed by 1 base and 6 bases, with 13 bases remaining between them. Germline assignment: CDR1 MNHEY and CDR2 SMNVEV (reference sequence). The CDR3 spells CASSLLATNSNEQFF. The DNA of the CDR3 is TGTGCCAGCAGTTTATTGGCTACCAATTCCAATGAGCAGTTCTTC.